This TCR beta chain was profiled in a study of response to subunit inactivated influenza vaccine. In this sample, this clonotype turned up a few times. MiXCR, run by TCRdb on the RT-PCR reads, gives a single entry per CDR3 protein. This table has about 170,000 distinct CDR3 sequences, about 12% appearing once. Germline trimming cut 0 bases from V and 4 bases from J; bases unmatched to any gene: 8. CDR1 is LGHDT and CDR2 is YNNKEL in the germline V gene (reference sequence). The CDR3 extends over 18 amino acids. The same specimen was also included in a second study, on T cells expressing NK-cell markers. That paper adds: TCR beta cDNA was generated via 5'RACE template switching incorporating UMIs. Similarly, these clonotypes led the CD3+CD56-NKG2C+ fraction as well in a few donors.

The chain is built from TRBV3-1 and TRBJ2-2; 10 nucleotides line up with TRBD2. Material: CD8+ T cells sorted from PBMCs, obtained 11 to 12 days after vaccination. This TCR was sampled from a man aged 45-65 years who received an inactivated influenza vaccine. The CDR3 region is CASSQDSGGIPSTGELFF. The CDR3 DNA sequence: TGTGCCAGCAGCCAAGATAGCGGGGGGATCCCGAGCACCGGGGAGCTGTTTTTT.